The sequence of this T cell receptor (beta chain) was determined in a study of blood T cell repertoires in COVID-19. Study as a whole: COVID-19 samples, acute and convalescent, were from the United States, Italy and Spain.

Original analysis: It was from reference gene primer amplification that nucleated cell counts were estimated. Clones were read by immunoSEQ multiplex PCR, and TCRdb kept only the in-frame ones, dropping some. V and J calls plus clone size are reproduced from that table; the DNA served to infer D and trimming. The profile shows some 200,000 clones, around four fifths of them singletons. Patients in Seattle were enrolled during active infection, then followed longitudinally. The trim removed 4 bases at V and 6 bases at J, leaving 7 bases unmatched. Germline CDR1 reads SGHRS; CDR2 reads YFSETQ. CDR3 length: 14 residues.

The TCR was taken from a woman older than 75 with COVID-19, enrolled during active disease. The source material was peripheral blood. This rearrangement joins TRBV5-1 to TRBJ2-1, with 7 bases aligning to TRBD1. The CDR3: CASSLLSGGNEQFF. The CDR3, as DNA: TGCGCCAGCAGCCTTCTCTCAGGGGGCAATGAGCAGTTCTTC.